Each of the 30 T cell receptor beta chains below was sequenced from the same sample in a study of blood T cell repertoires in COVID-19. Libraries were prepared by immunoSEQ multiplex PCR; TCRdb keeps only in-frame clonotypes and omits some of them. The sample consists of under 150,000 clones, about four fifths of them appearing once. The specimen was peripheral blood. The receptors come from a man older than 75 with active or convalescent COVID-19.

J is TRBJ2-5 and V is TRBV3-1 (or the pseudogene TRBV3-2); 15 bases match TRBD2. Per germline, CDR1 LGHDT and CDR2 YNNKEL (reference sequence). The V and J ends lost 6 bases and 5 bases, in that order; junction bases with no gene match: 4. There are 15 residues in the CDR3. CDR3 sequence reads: CASRGTSGGSETQYF. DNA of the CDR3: TGTGCCAGCAGGGGGACTAGCGGGGGGTCGGAGACCCAGTACTTC.

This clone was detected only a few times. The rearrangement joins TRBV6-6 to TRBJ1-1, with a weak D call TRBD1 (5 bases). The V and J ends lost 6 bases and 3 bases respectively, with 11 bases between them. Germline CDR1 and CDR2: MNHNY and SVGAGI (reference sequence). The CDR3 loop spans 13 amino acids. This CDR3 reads CASREGVDTEAFF. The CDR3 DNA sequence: TGTGCCAGCAGAGAAGGGGTGGACACTGAAGCTTTCTTT.

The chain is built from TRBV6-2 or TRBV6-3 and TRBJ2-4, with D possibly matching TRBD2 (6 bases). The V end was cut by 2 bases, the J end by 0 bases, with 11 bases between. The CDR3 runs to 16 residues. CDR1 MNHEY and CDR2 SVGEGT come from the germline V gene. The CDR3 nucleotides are TGTGCCAGCAGTTACGGAGGGTCGATAGCCAAAAACATTCAGTACTTC. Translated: CASSYGGSIAKNIQYF.

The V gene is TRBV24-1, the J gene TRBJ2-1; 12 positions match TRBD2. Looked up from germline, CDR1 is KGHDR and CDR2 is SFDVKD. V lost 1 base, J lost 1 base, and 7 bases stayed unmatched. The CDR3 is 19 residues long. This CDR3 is CATSDFGSTSGGSYNEQFF. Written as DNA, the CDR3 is TGTGCCACCAGTGATTTCGGATCGACTAGCGGGGGTTCCTACAATGAGCAGTTCTTC.

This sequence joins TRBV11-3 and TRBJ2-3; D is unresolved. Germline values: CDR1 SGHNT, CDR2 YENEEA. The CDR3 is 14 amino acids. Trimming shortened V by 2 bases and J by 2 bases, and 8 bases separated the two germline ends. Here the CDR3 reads CASSLNYLTDTQYF. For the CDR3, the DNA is TGTGCCAGCAGCTTAAACTACCTCACAGATACGCAGTATTTT.

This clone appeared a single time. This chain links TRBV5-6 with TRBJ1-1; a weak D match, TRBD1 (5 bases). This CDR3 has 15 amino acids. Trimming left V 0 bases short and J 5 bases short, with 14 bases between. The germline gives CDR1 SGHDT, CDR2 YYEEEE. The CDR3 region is CASSLGWQGRTEAFF. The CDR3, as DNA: TGTGCCAGCAGCTTGGGTTGGCAGGGAAGGACTGAAGCTTTCTTT.

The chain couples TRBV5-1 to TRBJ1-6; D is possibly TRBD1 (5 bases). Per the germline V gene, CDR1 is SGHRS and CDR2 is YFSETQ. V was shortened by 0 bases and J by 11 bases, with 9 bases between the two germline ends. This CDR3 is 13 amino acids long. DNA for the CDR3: TGCGCCAGCAGCTTGGTGGGGCCACCACCCCTCCACTTT. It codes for CASSLVGPPPLHF.

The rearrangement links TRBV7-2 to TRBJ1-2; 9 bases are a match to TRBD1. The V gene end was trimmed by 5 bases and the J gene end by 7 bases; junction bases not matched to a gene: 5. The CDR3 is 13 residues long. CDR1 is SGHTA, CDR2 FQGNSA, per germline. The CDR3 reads CASSRDRDAGYTF. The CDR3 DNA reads TGTGCCAGCAGCCGGGACAGGGATGCTGGCTACACCTTC.

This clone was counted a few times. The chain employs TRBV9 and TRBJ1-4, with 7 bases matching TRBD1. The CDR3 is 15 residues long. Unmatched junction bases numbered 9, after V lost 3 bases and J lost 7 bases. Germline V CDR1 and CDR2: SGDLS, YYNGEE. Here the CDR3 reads CASSEGDRVAEKLFF. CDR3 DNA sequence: TGTGCCAGCAGCGAGGGAGACAGGGTAGCTGAAAAACTGTTTTTT.

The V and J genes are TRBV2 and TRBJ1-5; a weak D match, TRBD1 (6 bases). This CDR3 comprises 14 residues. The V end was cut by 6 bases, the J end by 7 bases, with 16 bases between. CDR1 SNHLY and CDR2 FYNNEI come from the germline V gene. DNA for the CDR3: TGTGCCAGCAGCCTAGGGGGGGGCCGACAGCCCCAGCATTTT. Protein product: CASSLGGGRQPQHF.

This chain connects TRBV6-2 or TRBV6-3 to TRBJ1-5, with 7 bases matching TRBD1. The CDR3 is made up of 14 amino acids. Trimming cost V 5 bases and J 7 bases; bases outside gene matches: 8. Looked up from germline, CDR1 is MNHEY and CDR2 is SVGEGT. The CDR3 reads CASSRSTGRQPQHF. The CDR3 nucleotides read TGTGCCAGCAGTCGTTCGACAGGGCGACAGCCCCAGCATTTT.

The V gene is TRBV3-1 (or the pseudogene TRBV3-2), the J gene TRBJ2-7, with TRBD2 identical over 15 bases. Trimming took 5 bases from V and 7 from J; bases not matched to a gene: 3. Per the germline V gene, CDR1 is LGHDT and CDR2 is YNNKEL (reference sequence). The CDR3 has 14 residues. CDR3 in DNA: TGTGCCAGCAGCTCGGGACTAGCGGGGGGAGAGCAGTACTTC. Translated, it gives CASSSGLAGGEQYF.

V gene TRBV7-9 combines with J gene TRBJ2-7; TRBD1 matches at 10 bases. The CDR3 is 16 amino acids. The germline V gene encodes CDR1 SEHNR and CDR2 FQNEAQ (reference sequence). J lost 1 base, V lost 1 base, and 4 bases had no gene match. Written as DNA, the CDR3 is TGTGCCAGCAGCTTAGAACCGGGACAGGGGTCCTACGAGCAGTACTTC. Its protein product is CASSLEPGQGSYEQYF.

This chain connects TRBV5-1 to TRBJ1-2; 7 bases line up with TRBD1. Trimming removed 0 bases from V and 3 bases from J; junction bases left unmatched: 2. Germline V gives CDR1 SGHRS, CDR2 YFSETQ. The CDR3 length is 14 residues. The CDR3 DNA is TGCGCCAGCAGCTTGGCCGGACAGGACTATGGCTACACCTTC. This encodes CASSLAGQDYGYTF.

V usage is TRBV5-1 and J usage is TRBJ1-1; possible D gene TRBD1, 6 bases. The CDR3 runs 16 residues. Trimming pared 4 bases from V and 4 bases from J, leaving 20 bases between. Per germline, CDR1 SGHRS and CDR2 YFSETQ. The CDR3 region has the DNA TGCGCCAGCAGCGACTGGGACACCCGAGGGGGCACTGAAGCTTTCTTT. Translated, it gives CASSDWDTRGGTEAFF.

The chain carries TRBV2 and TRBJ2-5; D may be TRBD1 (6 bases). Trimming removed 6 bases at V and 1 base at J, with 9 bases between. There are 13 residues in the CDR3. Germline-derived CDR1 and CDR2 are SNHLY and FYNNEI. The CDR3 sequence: CASRRTAQETQYF. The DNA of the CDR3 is TGTGCCAGCAGGAGGACAGCCCAAGAGACCCAGTACTTC.

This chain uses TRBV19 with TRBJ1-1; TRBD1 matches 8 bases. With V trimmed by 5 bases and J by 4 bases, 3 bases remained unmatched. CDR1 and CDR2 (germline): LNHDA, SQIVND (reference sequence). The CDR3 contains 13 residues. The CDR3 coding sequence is TGTGCCAGTAGTCAACAGGGGGGCACTGAAGCTTTCTTT. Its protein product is CASSQQGGTEAFF.

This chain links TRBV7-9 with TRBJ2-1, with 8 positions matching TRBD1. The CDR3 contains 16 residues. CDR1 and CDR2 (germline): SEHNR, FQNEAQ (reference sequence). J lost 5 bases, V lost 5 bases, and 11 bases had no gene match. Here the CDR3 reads CASSAPGTGHNNEQFF. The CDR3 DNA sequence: TGTGCCAGCAGCGCCCCCGGGACAGGTCATAACAATGAGCAGTTCTTC.

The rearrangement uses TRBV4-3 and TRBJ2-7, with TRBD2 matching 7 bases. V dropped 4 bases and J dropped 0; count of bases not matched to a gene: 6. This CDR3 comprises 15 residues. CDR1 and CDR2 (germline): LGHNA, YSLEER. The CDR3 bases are TGCGCCAGCAGCCCTAGACTAGCTGCCTCCTACGAGCAGTACTTC. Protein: CASSPRLAASYEQYF.

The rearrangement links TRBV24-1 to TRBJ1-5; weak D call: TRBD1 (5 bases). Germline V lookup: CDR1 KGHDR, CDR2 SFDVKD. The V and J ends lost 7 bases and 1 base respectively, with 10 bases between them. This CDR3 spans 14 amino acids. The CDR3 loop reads CATSPGYSNQPQHF. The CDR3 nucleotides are TGTGCCACCAGCCCAGGGTACAGCAATCAGCCCCAGCATTTT.

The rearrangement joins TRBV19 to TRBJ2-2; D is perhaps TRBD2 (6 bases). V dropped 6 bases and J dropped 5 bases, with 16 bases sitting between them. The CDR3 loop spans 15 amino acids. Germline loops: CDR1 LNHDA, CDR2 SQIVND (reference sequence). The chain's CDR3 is CASRHGWLATGELFF. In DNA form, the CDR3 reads TGTGCCAGTAGACACGGGTGGCTAGCGACCGGGGAGCTGTTTTTT.

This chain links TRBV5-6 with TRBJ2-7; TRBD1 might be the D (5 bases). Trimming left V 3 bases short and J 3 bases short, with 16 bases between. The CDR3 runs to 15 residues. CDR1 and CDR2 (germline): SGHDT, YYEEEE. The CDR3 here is CASSSLGKGHYEQYF. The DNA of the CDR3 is TGTGCCAGCAGCTCACTCGGTAAGGGGCACTACGAGCAGTACTTC.

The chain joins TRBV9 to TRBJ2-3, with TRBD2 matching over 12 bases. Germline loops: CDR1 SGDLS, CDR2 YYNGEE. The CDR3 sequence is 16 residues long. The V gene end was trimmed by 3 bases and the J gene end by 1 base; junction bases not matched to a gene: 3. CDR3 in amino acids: CASSARTSGGTDTQYF. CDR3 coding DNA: TGTGCCAGCAGCGCTAGGACTAGCGGGGGCACAGATACGCAGTATTTT.

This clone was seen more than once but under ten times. The CDR3 spells CASSLRGLGTGVNSPLHF. The CDR3 coding sequence is TGTGCCAGCAGCTTGAGGGGGTTAGGGACAGGAGTTAATTCACCCCTCCACTTT. The chain combines TRBV11-2 with TRBJ1-6; the match to TRBD1 covers 8 bases. Germline V gives CDR1 SGHAT, CDR2 FQNNGV. This CDR3 is 18 amino acids long. Trimming removed 3 bases from V and 6 bases from J; junction bases left unmatched: 13.

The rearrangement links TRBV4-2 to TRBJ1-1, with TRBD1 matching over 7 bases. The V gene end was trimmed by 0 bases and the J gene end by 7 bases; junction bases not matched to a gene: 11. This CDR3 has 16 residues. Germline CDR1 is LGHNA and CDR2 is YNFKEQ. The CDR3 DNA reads TGTGCCAGCAGCCAAGATTGGAGGGTCACAGGGGATGAAGCTTTCTTT. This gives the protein CASSQDWRVTGDEAFF.

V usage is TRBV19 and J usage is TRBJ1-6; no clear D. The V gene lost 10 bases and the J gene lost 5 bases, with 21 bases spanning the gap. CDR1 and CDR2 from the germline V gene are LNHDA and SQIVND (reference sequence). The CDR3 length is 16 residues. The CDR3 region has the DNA TGTGCCACCAGGACCGGGAGTGTGGTAGATAATTCACCCCTCCACTTT. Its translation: CATRTGSVVDNSPLHF.

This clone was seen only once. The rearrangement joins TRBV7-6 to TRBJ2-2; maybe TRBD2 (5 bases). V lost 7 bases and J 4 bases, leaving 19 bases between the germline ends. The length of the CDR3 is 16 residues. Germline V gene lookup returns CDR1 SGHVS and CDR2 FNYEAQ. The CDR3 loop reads CASIPTFTRGTGELFF. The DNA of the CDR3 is TGTGCCAGCATCCCTACTTTTACCCGGGGCACCGGGGAGCTGTTTTTT.

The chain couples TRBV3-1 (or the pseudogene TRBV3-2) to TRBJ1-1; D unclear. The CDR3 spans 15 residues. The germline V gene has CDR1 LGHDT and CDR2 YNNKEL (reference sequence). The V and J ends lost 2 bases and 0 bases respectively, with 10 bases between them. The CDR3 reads CASSQWAQMNTEAFF. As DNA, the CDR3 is TGTGCCAGCAGCCAATGGGCTCAGATGAACACTGAAGCTTTCTTT.

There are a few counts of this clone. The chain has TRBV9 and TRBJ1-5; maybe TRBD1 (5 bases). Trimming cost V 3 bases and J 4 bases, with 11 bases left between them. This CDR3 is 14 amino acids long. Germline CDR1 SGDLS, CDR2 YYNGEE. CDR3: CASSETDSNQPQHF. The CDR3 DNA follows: TGTGCCAGCAGCGAGACAGACAGTAATCAGCCCCAGCATTTT.

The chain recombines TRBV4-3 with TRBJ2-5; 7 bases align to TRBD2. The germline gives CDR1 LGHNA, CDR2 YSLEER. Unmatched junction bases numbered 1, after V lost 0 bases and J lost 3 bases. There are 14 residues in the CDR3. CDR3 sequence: CASSQDSGEETQYF. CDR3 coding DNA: TGCGCCAGCAGCCAAGACAGCGGGGAAGAGACCCAGTACTTC.